The following is a T cell receptor (beta chain) sequence with its context. Its cognate antigen is unknown. This record comes from a study of beta chain features in type 1 diabetes. Sorted CD4+ subsets: naive, central memory, regulatory, stem cell-like memory (CD45RO/CCR7/CD25/CD127/CD95/CD27 panel). The V and J ends lost 3 bases and 5 bases respectively, with 16 bases between them. The CDR3 loop spans 14 amino acids. The germline V gene has CDR1 GTSNPN and CDR2 SVGIG (reference sequence). Study conclusions and caveats: There was a moderate but significant shortening of TCRB CDR3s in all four CD4+ subsets of Type 1 diabetes patients.

The study reverse transcribed the entire isolated RNA, so it sequenced expressed TCRB transcripts. The table came from immunoSEQ multiplex PCR; TCRdb's copy has only in-frame clones and leaves some out. The sample carries 200,000 to 250,000 clones, approximately 14% recorded once. The sample comprised naive CD4+ T cells from blood. The source of this sequence is a young man with type 1 diabetes. J is TRBJ1-2 and V is TRBV30; possible D gene TRBD1, 6 bases. CDR3 nucleotides: TGTGCCTGGAGGGAACAGGGCAGGTGGTATGGCTACACCTTC. Its protein product is CAWREQGRWYGYTF.